This TCR beta chain was identified in a study of T cell responses to AZD1222 COVID-19 vaccine. Study context: The analysis combined second doses at about 4 or about 12 weeks. Points from the study as a whole: The study found vaccine-associated CD4 TCRs spanning spike, dominant at 160-218 and 743-854.

Assay used: immunoSEQ multiplex PCR; TCRdb lists only in-frame clones, some missing. This table holds 150,000 to 200,000 clones, 80% to 90% found once. CDR1 and CDR2 (germline): SGHRS, YFSETQ. The CDR3 extends over 15 amino acids. Trimming removed 4 bases at V and 0 bases at J, with 8 bases between. This clone was detected only once. The antigen remains unidentified. The sequencing used peripheral blood, collected on day 0 of AZD1222 vaccination. The chain employs TRBV5-1 and TRBJ2-6; D remains ambiguous. The receptor's source is an adult in good health. Here the CDR3 DNA reads TGCGCCAGCAGCCAGAGCTACTCTGGGGCCAACGTCCTGACTTTC. The encoded protein is CASSQSYSGANVLTF.